Presented here are 3 T cell receptor beta chains from one specimen sequenced in a study of shared clonotypes between healthy human individuals. TCRdb keeps only in-frame clones here, not all; method: immunoSEQ multiplex PCR. The data contain approximately 740,000 clones, roughly 70% of them singletons. Sequenced input: memory CD4+ T cells sorted from blood. Described subset: CD45RA-negative fraction. The receptors derive from a woman aged 25 to 45 in good health.

V is TRBV19 and J is TRBJ1-3, with D unresolved. Deletions cut 7 bases from V and 0 bases from J, with 16 bases between. Germline V gives CDR1 LNHDA, CDR2 SQIVND (reference sequence). CDR3 length: 16 residues. The CDR3 DNA sequence: TGTGCCAGTACCCTGAGGGCAGTCTCCTCTGGAAACACCATATATTTT. Amino acids: CASTLRAVSSGNTIYF.

The V gene is TRBV28, the J gene TRBJ2-5; D not resolved. The J call may be incorrect, as the DNA end agrees better with TRBJ2-7. The length of the CDR3 is 12 residues. CDR1 is MDHEN and CDR2 is SYDVKM in the germline V gene. In DNA form, the CDR3 reads TGTGCCAGCACCTCCCGCTCCTACGAGCAGTACTTC. Its translation is CASTSRSYEQYF.

The chain couples TRBV7-2 to TRBJ2-2; D is ambiguous. The CDR3 length is 13 residues. CDR1 is SGHTA and CDR2 is FQGNSA in the germline V gene. V lost 3 bases and J lost 5, with 7 bases in between. This chain's CDR3 is CASSLRRTGELFF. The CDR3 region has the DNA TGTGCCAGCAGCTTGAGAAGAACCGGGGAGCTGTTTTTT.